This T cell receptor beta chain stems from a study of neurological immune-mediated disorders. The CDR3 loop spans 15 amino acids. Losses at the gene ends were 7 bases for V and 9 bases for J; bases not matched to a gene: 17. Germline CDR1 and CDR2: SGHRS and YFSETQ. The cDNA came from 5'RACE with 10-nucleotide random UMIs. Using its own MiXCR run on the 5' RACE reads, TCRdb lists one record per CDR3 protein. Altogether 40,000 to 60,000 distinct CDR3 sequences are present, about 12% being singletons, with the ten largest covering roughly 4.5%. Time point of the sample: longitudinal time-point 2. Preparation of the unsorted libraries drew on 2 million PBMCs stored at -80 C.

Sequencing was done on a sample of PBMCs. The sequence was collected from a male donor with HTLV-1-associated myelopathy (HAM/TSP). The chain combines TRBV5-1 with TRBJ2-5; TRBD1 matches at 8 bases. The CDR3 nucleotides are TGCGCCAGCGGTTCGGGACAGGCCCCCAGGGGGGCCCAGTACTTC. Translating gives CASGSGQAPRGAQYF.